This is a list of T cell receptor beta chains from one sample in a study of T cell responses to AZD1222 COVID-19 vaccine. The table came from immunoSEQ multiplex PCR; TCRdb's copy has only in-frame clones and leaves some out. The top ten clones hold about 4.9% of a sample with over 120,000 clones, 88% of them seen once. The material was peripheral blood, obtained 28 days after the second dose of the MenACWY control vaccine. The source of these receptors is an adult who received the MenACWY meningococcal vaccine as a control. The CDR3 runs from the conserved cysteine through the conserved F or W. The D gene is left open where the match is weak. Clone size is shown for a subset of rows, as once, few, many or a class of expanded clone.

DNA	CDR3	V	J	D	size
TGTGCCAGCAGCCTCCGACAGGCCGGCGGCCCCGGGGAGCTGTTTTTT	CASSLRQAGGPGELFF	TRBV7-9	TRBJ2-2	-	-
TGCGCCAGCAGCCAAGATCGGGCGGGGAACACTGAAGCTTTCTTT	CASSQDRAGNTEAFF	TRBV4-3	TRBJ1-1	-	-
TGTGCCAGCAGCTTAGACCTTAGCTCCTACAATGAGCAGTTCTTC	CASSLDLSSYNEQFF	TRBV11-3	TRBJ2-1	-	-
TGTGCCAGCAGCTCCGACGGGGGGGGCTATGGCTACACCTTC	CASSSDGGGYGYTF	TRBV7-9	TRBJ1-2	-	-
TGCGCCAGCAGTAGTAGAGTAAGCACAGATACGCAGTATTTT	CASSSRVSTDTQYF	TRBV4-1	TRBJ2-3	-	few
TGCAGCGTTGTTCAGGGTGGGACCGATACGCAGTATTTT	CSVVQGGTDTQYF	TRBV29-1	TRBJ2-3	-	-
TGTGCCAGCAGTTTATCCCCGACCGGGTCACCCCTCCACTTT	CASSLSPTGSPLHF	TRBV28	TRBJ1-6	-	-
TGTGCCATCAGTCCGGGGCCCAGCTCCTACAATGAGCAGTTCTTC	CAISPGPSSYNEQFF	TRBV10-3	TRBJ2-1	-	-
TGTGCCAGCAGGGAAATAACTCGGGGAGAATACACTGAAGCTTTCTTT	CASREITRGEYTEAFF	TRBV6-1	TRBJ1-1	-	-
TGTGCCAGCAGCTGGGACAGGGGAACCGGGGAGCTGTTTTTT	CASSWDRGTGELFF	TRBV5-6	TRBJ2-2	TRBD1	-
TGTGCCAGCAGGACGGGACAGGGGGCGGGTGAAAAACTGTTTTTT	CASRTGQGAGEKLFF	TRBV5-5	TRBJ1-4	TRBD1	-
TGTGCCAGCAGCCCACTGTCGGGGGGAGAGTACACTGAAGCTTTCTTT	CASSPLSGGEYTEAFF	TRBV13	TRBJ1-1	-	once
TGTGCCAGCAGCGCAGGACAGGGGGTAATATACAATGAGCAGTTCTTC	CASSAGQGVIYNEQFF	TRBV9	TRBJ2-1	TRBD1	once
TGCAGCGGAACAGGAAGGCTTAACACCGGGGAGCTGTTTTTT	CSGTGRLNTGELFF	TRBV29-1	TRBJ2-2	-	-
TGTGCCACCAGTGATCCTTCCCCCCGAGGTCACACAGATACGCAGTATTTT	CATSDPSPRGHTDTQYF	TRBV24-1	TRBJ2-3	-	once
TGTGCCAGCAGCTCCCAGGGGGGCGCAGATGGCTACACCTTC	CASSSQGGADGYTF	TRBV6-5	TRBJ1-2	TRBD1	-
TGTGCCAGTAGGGGACAGGGGCGGTTTCAGCCCCAGCATTTT	CASRGQGRFQPQHF	TRBV19	TRBJ1-5	TRBD1	once
TGTGCCAGCAGCTCTTCTAGCGGGGGGGTGGAGACCCAGTACTTC	CASSSSSGGVETQYF	TRBV7-2	TRBJ2-5	TRBD2	-
TGTGCCAGCAGCCCATGGAGCTCCTACGAGCAGTACTTC	CASSPWSSYEQYF	TRBV7-3	TRBJ2-7	-	few
TGTGCCTGGAGTGGGGGGATACATGAGCAGTTCTTC	CAWSGGIHEQFF	TRBV30	TRBJ2-1	-	-
TGTGCCAGTAGTATTGGCAGGCGGGAGCTGTTTTTT	CASSIGRRELFF	TRBV19	TRBJ2-2	-	-
TGTGCCAGCAGCCCCATCAGGGGGTTCGAGAAGAACACCGGGGAGCTGTTTTTT	CASSPIRGFEKNTGELFF	TRBV4-2	TRBJ2-2	TRBD1	once
TGTGCCATCAGTGTCCTAAGGTGGTCAGATACGCAGTATTTT	CAISVLRWSDTQYF	TRBV10-3	TRBJ2-3	-	-
TGCGCCAGCTCTTTAGAGGGCAGGAGAAATCAGCCCCAGCATTTT	CASSLEGRRNQPQHF	TRBV5-1	TRBJ1-5	-	-
TGTGCCAGCAGTAATAATCGGCAGGAGCAGTTCTTC	CASSNNRQEQFF	TRBV6-2/TRBV6-3	TRBJ2-1	-	-
TGTGCCAGCAGTTCTTTGACAGCTTTAAGCACAGATACGCAGTATTTT	CASSSLTALSTDTQYF	TRBV6-2/TRBV6-3	TRBJ2-3	-	-
TGCAGCGTGGTAGACAGGGGCGACACTGAAGCTTTCTTT	CSVVDRGDTEAFF	TRBV29-1	TRBJ1-1	TRBD1	-
TGTGCCACCCAAAGGGCTGACAGGGGGCTCAATCAGCCCCAGCATTTT	CATQRADRGLNQPQHF	TRBV24-1	TRBJ1-5	TRBD1	-
TGTGCCATTCAAAGGAGGGGTAGCGGGAGGGGAACAGATACGCAGTATTTT	CAIQRRGSGRGTDTQYF	TRBV5-4	TRBJ2-3	TRBD2	-
TGCGCCAGCAGCTTGACGGGACAGGGAGGTGGTGAGCAGTACTTC	CASSLTGQGGGEQYF	TRBV5-1	TRBJ2-7	TRBD1	few
TGTGCCAGCTCATTCGTGGCAGGGGTTCAAAACATTCAGTACTTC	CASSFVAGVQNIQYF	TRBV18	TRBJ2-4	-	-